The 5 T cell receptor beta chains below were found in one sample sequenced in a study of CD8+ T cells in alopecia areata. Reverse transcription of extracted RNA yielded cDNA, which provided the sequencing template. Only in-frame clones appear in the TCRdb table, and some are missing; sequencing was by immunoSEQ multiplex PCR. The repertoire consists of over 100,000 clones, none detected only once. The material sequenced was lesional skin. The receptors derive from a C3H/HeJ mouse with alopecia areata. The mice in this strain carry MHC haplotype H2-k.

This clone was counted between two and nine times. These gene names are mouse names. With the read ending 4 residues before the CDR3 end, the germline J gene is used to fill in that end. The chain carries TRBV1 and TRBJ2-4, with TRBD2 identical over 7 bases. Germline loops: CDR1 NSQYPW, CDR2 LRSPGD (reference sequence). This CDR3 has 15 residues. Trimming took 3 bases from V and 0 from J; bases not matched to a gene: 3. The CDR3 is CTCSASWGSQNTLYF. The CDR3 DNA, read in part, is TGCACCTGCAGTGCCTCCTGGGGGAGTCAAAAC.

In its sample, this clone was seen a few times. Gene names denote mouse genes. From the germline J gene comes the end of the CDR3, since the read stops 4 residues before it. V usage is TRBV1 and J usage is TRBJ2-4, with 10 bases fitting TRBD1. With V trimmed by 2 bases and J by 1 base, 6 bases remained unmatched. The germline V gene encodes CDR1 NSQYPW and CDR2 LRSPGD (reference sequence). This CDR3 contains 17 residues. The CDR3 reads CTCSAPGTGDRQNTLYF. The DNA read from the CDR3 is TGCACCTGCAGTGCACCCGGGACAGGGGACCGTCAAAAC.

Turning to this clone: All gene names here are mouse names. The read comes to an end 4 residues before the CDR3 does, leaving the germline J gene to fill in the end. The gene calls are TRBV13-3 and TRBJ2-5, with no clear D. The V gene lost 0 bases and the J gene lost 0 bases, with 8 bases spanning the gap. The CDR3 has 15 residues. In germline, CDR1 is NNHDY, CDR2 SYVADS. CDR3 loop: CASSDGTENQDTQYF. The sequenced CDR3 bases are TGTGCCAGCAGTGATGGAACAGAGAACCAAGAC.

In the case of this clone: The gene names here belong to mouse. The read halts 4 residues ahead of the CDR3 end, with the missing end drawn from the germline J gene. This chain links TRBV29 with TRBJ2-1; D might be TRBD2 (6 bases). Germline V lookup: CDR1 MSHET, CDR2 SYDVDS. V was pared by 3 bases and J by 0 bases, with 9 bases between. The CDR3 covers 15 residues. The covered CDR3 bases are TGTGCTAGCAGTTTGGGGGGTTTTAACTATGCT. As protein: CASSLGGFNYA. The entire CDR3 protein is CASSLGGFNYAEQFF.

This clone turned up a few times. Any gene name here is a mouse gene name. The read ends 4 residues early relative to the CDR3; the germline J gene fills the gap. The rearrangement links TRBV1 to TRBJ1-4; TRBD1 might be the D (5 bases). CDR1 is NSQYPW, CDR2 LRSPGD, per germline (reference sequence). This CDR3 contains 16 residues. V shed 3 bases and J shed 4 bases, with 15 bases lying between them. CDR3 amino acids: CTCSAVQGDDNERLFF. Incomplete CDR3 DNA: TGCACCTGCAGTGCGGTTCAGGGAGACGACAACGAA.